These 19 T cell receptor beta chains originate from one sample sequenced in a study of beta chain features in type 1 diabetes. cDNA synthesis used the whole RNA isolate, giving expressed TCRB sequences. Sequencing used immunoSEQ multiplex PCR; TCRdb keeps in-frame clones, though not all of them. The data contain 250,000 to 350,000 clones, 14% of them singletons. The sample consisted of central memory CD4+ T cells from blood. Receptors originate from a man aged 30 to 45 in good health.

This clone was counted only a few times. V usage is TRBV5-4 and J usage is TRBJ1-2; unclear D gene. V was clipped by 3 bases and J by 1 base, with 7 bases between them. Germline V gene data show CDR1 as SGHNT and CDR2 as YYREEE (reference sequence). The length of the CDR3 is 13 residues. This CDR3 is CASSSRVNYGYTF. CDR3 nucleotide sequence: TGTGCCAGCAGCTCGAGAGTTAACTATGGCTACACCTTC.

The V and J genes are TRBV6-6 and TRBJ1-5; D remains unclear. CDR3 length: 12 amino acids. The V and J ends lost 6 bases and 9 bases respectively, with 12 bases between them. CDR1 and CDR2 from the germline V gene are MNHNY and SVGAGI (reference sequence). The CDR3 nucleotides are TGTGCCAGCAGGGGTTCCTCATTGCCCCAGCATTTT. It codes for CASRGSSLPQHF.

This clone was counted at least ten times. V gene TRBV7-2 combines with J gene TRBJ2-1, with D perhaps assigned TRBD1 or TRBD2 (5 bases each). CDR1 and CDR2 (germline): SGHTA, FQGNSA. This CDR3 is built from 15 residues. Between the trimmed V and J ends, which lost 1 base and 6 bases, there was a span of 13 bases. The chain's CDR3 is CASSLVGTSLNEQFF. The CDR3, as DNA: TGTGCCAGCAGCTTAGTGGGGACGAGCCTCAATGAGCAGTTCTTC. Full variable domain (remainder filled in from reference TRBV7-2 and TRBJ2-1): GAGVSQSPSNKVTEKGKDVELRCDPISGHTALYWYRQSLGQGLEFLIYFQGNSAPDKSGLPSDRFSAERTGGSVSTLTIQRTQQEDSAVYLCASSLVGTSLNEQFFGPGTRLTVL.

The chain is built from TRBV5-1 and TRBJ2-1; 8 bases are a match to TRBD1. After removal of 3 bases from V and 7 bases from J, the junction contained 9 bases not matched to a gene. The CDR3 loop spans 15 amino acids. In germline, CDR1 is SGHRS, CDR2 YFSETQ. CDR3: CASSWLPGQANEQFF. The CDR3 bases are TGCGCCAGCAGCTGGCTTCCGGGACAGGCTAATGAGCAGTTCTTC.

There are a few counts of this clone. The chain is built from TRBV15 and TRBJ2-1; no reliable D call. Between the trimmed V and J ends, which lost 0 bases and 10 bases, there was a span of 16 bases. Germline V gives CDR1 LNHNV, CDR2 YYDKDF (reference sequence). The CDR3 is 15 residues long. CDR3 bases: TGTGCCACCAGCAGAGATCACGGCGACGGCGTGGAGCAGTTCTTC. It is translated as CATSRDHGDGVEQFF.

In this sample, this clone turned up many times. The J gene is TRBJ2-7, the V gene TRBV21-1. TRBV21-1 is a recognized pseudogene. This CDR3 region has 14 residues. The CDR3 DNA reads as TGTGCCAGCAGCACGTCTCCGGTCTCCTACGAGCAGTACGTC. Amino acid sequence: CASSTSPVSYEQYV.

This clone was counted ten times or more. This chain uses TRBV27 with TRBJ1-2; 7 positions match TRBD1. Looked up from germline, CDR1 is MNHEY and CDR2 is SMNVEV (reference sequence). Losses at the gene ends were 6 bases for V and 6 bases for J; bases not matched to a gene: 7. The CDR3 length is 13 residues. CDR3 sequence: CASRRQGIDGYTF. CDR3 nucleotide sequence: TGTGCCAGCAGGCGACAGGGAATAGATGGCTACACCTTC.

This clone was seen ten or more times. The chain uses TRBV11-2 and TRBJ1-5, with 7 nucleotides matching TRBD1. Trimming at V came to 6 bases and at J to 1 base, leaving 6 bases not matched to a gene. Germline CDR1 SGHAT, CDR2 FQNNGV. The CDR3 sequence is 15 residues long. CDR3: CASSRQGGSNQPQHF. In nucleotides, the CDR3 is TGTGCCAGCAGTCGACAGGGTGGGAGCAATCAGCCCCAGCATTTT.

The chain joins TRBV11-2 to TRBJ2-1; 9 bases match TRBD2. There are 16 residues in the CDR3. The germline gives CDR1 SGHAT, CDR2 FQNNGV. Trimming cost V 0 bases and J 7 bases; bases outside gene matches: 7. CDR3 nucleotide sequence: TGTGCCAGCAGCTTAGATTTGACTAGCGGACTAAATGAGCAGTTCTTC. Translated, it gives CASSLDLTSGLNEQFF.

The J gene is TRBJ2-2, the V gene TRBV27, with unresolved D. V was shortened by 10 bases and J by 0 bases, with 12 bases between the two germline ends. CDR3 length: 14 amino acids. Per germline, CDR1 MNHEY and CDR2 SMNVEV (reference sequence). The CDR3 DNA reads TGTGCCACGACCCCGTCCGCGAACACCGGGGAGCTGTTTTTT. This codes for CATTPSANTGELFF.

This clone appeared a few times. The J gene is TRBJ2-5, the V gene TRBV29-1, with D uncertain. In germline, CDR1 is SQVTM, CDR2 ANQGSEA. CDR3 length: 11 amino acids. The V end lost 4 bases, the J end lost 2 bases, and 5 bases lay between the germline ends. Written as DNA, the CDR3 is TGCAGCGTTGTCTGGCAAGAGACCCAGTACTTC. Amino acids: CSVVWQETQYF.

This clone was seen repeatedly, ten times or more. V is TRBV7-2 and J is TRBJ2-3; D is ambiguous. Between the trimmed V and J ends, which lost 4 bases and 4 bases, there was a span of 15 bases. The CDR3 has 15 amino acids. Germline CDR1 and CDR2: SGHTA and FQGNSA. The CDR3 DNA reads TGTGCCAGCAGCTCTCTAGGGTTTTGGGCAGATACGCAGTATTTT. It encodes CASSSLGFWADTQYF.

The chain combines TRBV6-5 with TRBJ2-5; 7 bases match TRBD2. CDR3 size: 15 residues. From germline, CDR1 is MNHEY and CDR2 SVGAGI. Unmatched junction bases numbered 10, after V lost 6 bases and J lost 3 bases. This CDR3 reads CASSLKLASKETQYF. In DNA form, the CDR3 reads TGTGCCAGCAGCCTTAAACTAGCGAGTAAAGAGACCCAGTACTTC.

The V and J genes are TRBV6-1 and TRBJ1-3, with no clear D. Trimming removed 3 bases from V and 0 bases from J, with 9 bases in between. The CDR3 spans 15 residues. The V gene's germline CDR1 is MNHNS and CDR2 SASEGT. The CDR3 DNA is TGTGCCAGCAGTGAGGTCGGTGTCTCTGGAAACACCATATATTTT. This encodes CASSEVGVSGNTIYF.

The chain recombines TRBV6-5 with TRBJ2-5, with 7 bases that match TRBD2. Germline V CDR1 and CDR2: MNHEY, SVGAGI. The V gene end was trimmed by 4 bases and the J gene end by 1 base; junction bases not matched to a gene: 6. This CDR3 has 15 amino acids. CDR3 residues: CASSLGRGPQETQYF. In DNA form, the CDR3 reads TGTGCCAGCAGTTTAGGGAGGGGACCCCAAGAGACCCAGTACTTC.

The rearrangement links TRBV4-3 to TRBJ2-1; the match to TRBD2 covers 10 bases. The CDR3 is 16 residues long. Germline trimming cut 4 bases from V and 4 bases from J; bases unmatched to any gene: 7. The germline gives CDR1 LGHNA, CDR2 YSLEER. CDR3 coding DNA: TGCGCCAGCAGCCTACAAGTGACTAGCGGGTACAATGAGCAGTTCTTC. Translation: CASSLQVTSGYNEQFF.

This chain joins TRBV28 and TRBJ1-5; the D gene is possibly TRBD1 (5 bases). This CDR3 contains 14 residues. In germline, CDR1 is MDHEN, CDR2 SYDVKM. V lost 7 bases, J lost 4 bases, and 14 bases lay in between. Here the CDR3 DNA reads TGTGCCAGCACCAAAAAGGGGCCGAATCAGCCCCAGCATTTT. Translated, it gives CASTKKGPNQPQHF.

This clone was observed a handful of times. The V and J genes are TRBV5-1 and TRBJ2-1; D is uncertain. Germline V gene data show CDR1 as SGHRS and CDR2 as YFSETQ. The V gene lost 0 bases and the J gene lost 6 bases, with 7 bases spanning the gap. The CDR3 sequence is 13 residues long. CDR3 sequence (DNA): TGCGCCAGCAGCTTGGTGGGTTCCAATGAGCAGTTCTTC. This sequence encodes CASSLVGSNEQFF.

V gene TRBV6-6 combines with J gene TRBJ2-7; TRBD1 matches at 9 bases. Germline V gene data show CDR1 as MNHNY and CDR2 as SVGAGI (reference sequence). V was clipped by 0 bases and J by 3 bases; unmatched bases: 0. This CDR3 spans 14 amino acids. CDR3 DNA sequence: TGTGCCAGCAGTTACTCGGGACAGGGCTACGAGCAGTACTTC. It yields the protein CASSYSGQGYEQYF.